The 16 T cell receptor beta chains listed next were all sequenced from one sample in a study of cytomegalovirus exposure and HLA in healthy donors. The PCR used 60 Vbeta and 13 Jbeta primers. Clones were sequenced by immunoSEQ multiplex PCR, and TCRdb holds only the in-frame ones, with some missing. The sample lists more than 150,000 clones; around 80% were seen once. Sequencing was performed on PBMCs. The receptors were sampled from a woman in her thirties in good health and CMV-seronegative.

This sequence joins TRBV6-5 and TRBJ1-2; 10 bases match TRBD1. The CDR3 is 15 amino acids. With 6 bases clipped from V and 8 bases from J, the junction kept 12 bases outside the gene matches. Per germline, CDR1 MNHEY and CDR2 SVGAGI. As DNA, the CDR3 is TGTGCCAGCAGGCGCCCCACCGGGACAGGGGCAGGCTACACCTTC. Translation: CASRRPTGTGAGYTF.

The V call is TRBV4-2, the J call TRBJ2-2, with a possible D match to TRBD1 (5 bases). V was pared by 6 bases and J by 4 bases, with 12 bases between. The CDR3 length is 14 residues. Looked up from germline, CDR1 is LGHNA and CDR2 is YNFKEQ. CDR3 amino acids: CASSAGKVTGELFF. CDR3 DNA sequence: TGTGCCAGCAGTGCAGGGAAAGTCACCGGGGAGCTGTTTTTT.

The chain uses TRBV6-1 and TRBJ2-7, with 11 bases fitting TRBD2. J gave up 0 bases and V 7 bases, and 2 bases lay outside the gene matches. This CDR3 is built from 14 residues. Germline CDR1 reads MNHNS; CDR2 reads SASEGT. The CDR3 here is CASTGTSGSYEQYF. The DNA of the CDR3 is TGTGCCAGCACTGGGACTAGCGGCTCCTACGAGCAGTACTTC.

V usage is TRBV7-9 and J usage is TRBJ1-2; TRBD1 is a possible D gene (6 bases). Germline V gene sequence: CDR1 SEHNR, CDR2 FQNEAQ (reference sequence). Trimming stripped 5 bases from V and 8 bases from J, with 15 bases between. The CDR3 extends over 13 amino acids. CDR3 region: CASSPGTLAGYTF. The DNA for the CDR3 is TGTGCCAGCAGCCCGGGGACACTTGCGGGCTACACCTTC.

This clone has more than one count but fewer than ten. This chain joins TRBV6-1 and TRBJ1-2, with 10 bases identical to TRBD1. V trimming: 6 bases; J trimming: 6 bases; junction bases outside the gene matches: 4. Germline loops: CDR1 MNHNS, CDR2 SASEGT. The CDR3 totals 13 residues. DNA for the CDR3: TGTGCCAGCAGCCGGGACAGGGGTGATGGCTACACCTTC. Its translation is CASSRDRGDGYTF.

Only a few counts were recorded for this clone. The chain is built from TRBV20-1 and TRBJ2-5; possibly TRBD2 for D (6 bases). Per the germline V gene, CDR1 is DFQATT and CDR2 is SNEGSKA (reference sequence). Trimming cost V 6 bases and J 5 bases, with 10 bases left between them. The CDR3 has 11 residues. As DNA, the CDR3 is TGCAGTGCCGCAGCGGGCGAGACCCAGTACTTC. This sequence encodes CSAAAGETQYF.

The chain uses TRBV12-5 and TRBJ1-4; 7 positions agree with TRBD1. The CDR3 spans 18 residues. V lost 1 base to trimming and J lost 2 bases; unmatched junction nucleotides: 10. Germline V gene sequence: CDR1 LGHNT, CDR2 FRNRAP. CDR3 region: CASGLARRQGETNEKLFF. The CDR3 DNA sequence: TGTGCTAGTGGTTTGGCGAGGAGGCAGGGGGAGACTAATGAAAAACTGTTTTTT. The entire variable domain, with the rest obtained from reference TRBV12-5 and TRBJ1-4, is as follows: DARVTQTPRHKVTEMGQEVTMRCQPILGHNTVFWYRQTMMQGLELLAYFRNRAPLDDSGMPKDRFSAEMPDATLATLKIQPSEPRDSAVYFCASGLARRQGETNEKLFFGSGTQLSVL.

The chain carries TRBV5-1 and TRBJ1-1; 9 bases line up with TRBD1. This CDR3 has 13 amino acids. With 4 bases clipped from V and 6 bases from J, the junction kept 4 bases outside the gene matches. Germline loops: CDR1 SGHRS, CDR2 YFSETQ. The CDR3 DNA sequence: TGCGCCAGCAGCCTGGGACAGGGATCTGAAGCTTTCTTT. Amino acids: CASSLGQGSEAFF. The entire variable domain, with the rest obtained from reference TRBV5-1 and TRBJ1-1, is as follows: KAGVTQTPRYLIKTRGQQVTLSCSPISGHRSVSWYQQTPGQGLQFLFEYFSETQRNKGNFPGRFSGRQFSNSRSEMNVSTLELGDSALYLCASSLGQGSEAFFGQGTRLTVV.

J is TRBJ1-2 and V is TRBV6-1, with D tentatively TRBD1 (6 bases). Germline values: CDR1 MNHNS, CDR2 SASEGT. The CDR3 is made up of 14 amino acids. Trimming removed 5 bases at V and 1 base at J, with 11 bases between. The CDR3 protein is CASSWTDLNYGYTF. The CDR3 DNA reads TGTGCCAGCAGTTGGACAGACCTTAACTATGGCTACACCTTC.

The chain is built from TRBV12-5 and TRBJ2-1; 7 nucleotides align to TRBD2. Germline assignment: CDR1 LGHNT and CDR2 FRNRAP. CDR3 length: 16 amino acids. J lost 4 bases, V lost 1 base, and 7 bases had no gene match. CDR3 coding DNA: TGTGCTAGTGGTTTGGGGGCAGCGGGGCCTTACAATGAGCAGTTCTTC. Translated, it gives CASGLGAAGPYNEQFF.

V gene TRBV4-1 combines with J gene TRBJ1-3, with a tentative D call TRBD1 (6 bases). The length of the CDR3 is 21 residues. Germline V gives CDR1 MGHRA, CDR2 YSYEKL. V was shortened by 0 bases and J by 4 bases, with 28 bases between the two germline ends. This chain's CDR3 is CASSQDRGTAGNWRLGNTIYF. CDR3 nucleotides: TGCGCCAGCAGCCAAGATAGGGGGACGGCAGGGAATTGGCGATTGGGAAACACCATATATTTT.

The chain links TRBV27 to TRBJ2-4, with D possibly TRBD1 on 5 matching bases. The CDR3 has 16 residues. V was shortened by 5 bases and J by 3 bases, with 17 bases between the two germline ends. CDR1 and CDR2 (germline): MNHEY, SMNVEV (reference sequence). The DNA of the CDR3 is TGTGCCAGCAGTGGCGTAGAAAAGGGGTACAAAAACATTCAGTACTTC. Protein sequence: CASSGVEKGYKNIQYF.

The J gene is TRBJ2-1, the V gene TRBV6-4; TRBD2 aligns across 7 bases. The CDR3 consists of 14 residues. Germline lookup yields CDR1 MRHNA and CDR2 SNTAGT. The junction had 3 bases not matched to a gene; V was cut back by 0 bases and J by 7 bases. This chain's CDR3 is CASSDSSGANEQFF. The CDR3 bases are TGTGCCAGCAGTGACTCGAGCGGGGCTAATGAGCAGTTCTTC.

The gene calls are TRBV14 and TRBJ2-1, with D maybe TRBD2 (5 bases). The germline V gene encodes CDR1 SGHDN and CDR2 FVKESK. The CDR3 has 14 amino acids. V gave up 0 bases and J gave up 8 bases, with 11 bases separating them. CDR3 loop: CASSQDRRRDEQFF. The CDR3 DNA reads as TGTGCCAGCAGCCAAGATCGCCGGCGGGATGAGCAGTTCTTC.

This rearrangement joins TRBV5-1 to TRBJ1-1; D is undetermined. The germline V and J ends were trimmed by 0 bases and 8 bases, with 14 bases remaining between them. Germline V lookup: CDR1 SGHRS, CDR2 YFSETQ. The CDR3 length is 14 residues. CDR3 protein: CASSLERVGQEAFF. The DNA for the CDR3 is TGCGCCAGCAGCTTGGAACGGGTGGGTCAAGAAGCTTTCTTT.

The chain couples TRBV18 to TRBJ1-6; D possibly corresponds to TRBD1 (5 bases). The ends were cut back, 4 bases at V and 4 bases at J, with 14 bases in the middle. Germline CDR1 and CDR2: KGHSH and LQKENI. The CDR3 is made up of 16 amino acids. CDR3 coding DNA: TGTGCCAGCTCACAGGAGGTGGGGGGGTATAATTCACCCCTCCACTTT. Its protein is CASSQEVGGYNSPLHF.